There are a few counts of the clone carrying this TCR beta chain. Its antigen is still unknown. Germline values: CDR1 LGHNA, CDR2 YSLEER. The CDR3 is 19 amino acids. V lost 1 base and J lost 4, with 22 bases in between. The data were taken from a study of response to subunit inactivated influenza vaccine. The study's findings and limits: After each seasonal influenza vaccination, few new T cells are recruited, the authors suggested.

TCRdb re-called the RT-PCR reads through MiXCR, storing one row per CDR3 protein. The data contain roughly 700,000 distinct CDR3 sequences, 15% to 19% of them singletons. The source of this sequence is a man between 50 and 59 years old who received an inactivated influenza vaccine. The sample was PBMCs from blood, taken 11 to 12 days after vaccination. The chain employs TRBV4-3 and TRBJ2-2, with D possibly matching TRBD1 (7 bases). The CDR3 sequence: CASSQVRFMEGQPTGELFF. The CDR3 nucleotides are TGCGCCAGCAGCCAAGTCCGATTCATGGAGGGACAGCCCACCGGGGAGCTGTTTTTT.